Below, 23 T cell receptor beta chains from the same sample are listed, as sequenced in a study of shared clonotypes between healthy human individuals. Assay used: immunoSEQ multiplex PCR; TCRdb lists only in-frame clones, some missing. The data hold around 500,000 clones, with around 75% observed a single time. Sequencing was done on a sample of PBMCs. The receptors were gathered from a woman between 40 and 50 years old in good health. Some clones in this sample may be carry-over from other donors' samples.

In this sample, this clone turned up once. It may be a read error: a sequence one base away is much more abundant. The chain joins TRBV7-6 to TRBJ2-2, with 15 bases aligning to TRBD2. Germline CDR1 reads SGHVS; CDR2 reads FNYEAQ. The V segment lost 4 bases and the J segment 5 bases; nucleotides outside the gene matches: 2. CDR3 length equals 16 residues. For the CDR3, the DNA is TGTGCCAGCAGCTGGGGACTAGCGGGAGGAACCGGGGAGCTGTTTTTT. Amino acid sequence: CASSWGLAGGTGELFF.

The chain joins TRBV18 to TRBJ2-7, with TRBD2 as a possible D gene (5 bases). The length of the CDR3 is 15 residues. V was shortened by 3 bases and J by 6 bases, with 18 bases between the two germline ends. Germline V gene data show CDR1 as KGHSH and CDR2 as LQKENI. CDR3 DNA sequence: TGTGCCAGCTCACCCTCGGGTACGGACGAGGGCGAGCAGTACTTC. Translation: CASSPSGTDEGEQYF.

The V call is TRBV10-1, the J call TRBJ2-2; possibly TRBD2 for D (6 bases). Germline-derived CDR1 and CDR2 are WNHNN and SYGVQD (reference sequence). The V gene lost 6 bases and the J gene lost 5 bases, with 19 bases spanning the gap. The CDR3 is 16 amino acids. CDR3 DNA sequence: TGCGCCAGCAGCGGCGTGGAGGGGAGAAGAACCGGGGAGCTGTTTTTT. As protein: CASSGVEGRRTGELFF.

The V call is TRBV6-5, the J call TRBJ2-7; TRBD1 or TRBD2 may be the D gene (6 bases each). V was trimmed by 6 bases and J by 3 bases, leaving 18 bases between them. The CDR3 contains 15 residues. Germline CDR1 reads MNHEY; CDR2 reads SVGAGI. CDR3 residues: CASRSQGRSFYEQYF. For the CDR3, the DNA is TGTGCCAGCAGGTCCCAGGGGAGGTCATTCTACGAGCAGTACTTC.

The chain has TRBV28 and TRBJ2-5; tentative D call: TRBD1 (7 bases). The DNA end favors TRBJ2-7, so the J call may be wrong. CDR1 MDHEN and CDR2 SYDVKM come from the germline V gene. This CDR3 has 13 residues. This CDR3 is CASRRRGAYEQYF. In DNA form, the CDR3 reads TGTGCCAGCAGGCGCAGGGGGGCCTACGAGCAGTACTTC.

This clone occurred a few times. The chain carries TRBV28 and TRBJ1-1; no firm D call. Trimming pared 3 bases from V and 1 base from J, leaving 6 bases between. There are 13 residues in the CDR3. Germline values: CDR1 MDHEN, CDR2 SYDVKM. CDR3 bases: TGTGCCAGCAGTTTGGCAGCGAACACTGAAGCTTTCTTT. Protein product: CASSLAANTEAFF.

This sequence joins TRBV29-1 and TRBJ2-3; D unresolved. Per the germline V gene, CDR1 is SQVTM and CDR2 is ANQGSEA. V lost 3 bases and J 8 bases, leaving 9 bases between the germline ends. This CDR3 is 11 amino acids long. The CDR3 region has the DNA TGCAGCGTTGACTTGGACCGTACGCAGTATTTT. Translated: CSVDLDRTQYF.

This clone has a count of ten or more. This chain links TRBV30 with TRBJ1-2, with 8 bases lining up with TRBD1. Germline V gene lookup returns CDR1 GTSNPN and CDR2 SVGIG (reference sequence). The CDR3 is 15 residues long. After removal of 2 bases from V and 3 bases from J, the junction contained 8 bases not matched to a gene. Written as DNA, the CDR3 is TGTGCCTGGAGTTCGACAGGGGCTGACTACTATGGCTACACCTTC. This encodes CAWSSTGADYYGYTF.

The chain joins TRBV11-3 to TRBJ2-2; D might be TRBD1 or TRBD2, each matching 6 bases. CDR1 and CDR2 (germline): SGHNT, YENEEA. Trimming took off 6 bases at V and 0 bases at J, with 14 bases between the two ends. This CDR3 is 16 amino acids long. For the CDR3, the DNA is TGTGCCAGCAGTCCTGAGGGGGGATCGAACACCGGGGAGCTGTTTTTT. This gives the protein CASSPEGGSNTGELFF.

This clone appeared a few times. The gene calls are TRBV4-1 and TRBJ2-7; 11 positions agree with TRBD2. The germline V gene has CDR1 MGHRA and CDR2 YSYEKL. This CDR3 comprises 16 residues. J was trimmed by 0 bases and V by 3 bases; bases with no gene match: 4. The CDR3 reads CASSQTLAGGSYEQYF. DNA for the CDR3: TGCGCCAGCAGCCAGACCCTAGCGGGGGGCTCCTACGAGCAGTACTTC.

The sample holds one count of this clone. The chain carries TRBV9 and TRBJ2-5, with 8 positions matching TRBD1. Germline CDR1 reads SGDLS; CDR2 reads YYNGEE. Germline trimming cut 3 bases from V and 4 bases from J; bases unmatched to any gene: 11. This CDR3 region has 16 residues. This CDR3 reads CASSESRDRPRETQYF. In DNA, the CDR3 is TGTGCCAGCAGCGAAAGCCGGGACAGGCCTCGAGAGACCCAGTACTTC.

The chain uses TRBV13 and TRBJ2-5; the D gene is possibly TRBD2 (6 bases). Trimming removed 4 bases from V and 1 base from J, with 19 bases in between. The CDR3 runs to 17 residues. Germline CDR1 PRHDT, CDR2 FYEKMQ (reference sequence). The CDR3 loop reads CASSYKPTRTIQETQYF. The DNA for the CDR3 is TGTGCCAGCAGCTACAAACCGACTAGAACCATCCAAGAGACCCAGTACTTC. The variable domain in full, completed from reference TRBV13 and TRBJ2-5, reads AAGVIQSPRHLIKEKRETATLKCYPIPRHDTVYWYQQGPGQDPQFLISFYEKMQSDKGSIPDRFSAQQFSDYHSELNMSSLELGDSALYFCASSYKPTRTIQETQYFGPGTRLLVL.

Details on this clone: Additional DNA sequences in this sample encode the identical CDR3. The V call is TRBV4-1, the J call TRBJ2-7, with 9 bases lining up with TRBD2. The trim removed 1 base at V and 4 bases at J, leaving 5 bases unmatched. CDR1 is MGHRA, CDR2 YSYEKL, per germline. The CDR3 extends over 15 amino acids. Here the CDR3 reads CASSQGGLAKYEQYF. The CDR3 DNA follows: TGCGCCAGCAGCCAAGGCGGACTAGCGAAGTACGAGCAGTACTTC.

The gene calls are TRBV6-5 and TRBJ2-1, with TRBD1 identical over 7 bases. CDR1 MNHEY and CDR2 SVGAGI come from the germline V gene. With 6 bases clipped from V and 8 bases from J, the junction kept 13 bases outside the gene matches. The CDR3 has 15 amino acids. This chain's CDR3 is CASRSASKGADEQFF. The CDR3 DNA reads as TGTGCCAGCAGGAGCGCCTCGAAGGGGGCGGATGAGCAGTTCTTC.

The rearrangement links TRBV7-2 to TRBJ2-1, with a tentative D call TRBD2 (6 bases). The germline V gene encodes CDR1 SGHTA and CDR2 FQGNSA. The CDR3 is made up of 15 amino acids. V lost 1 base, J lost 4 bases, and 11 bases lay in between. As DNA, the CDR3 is TGTGCCAGCAGCTTAGTCACTAGCAGGTACAATGAGCAGTTCTTC. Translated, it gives CASSLVTSRYNEQFF.

The CDR3 loop reads CASSLRPGQPQHF. The CDR3 coding sequence is TGTGCCAGCAGTTTACGGCCGGGGCAGCCCCAGCATTTT. The chain couples TRBV27 to TRBJ1-5; D is unresolved. Germline CDR1 and CDR2: MNHEY and SMNVEV (reference sequence). Trimming shortened V by 2 bases and J by 7 bases, and 9 bases separated the two germline ends. This CDR3 has 13 amino acids.

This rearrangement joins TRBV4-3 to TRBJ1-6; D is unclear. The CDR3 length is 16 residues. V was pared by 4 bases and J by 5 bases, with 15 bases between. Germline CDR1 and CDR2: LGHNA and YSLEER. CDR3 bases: TGCGCCAGCAGCCGAGACCGGTTGGTAGATAATTCACCCCTCCACTTT. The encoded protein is CASSRDRLVDNSPLHF.

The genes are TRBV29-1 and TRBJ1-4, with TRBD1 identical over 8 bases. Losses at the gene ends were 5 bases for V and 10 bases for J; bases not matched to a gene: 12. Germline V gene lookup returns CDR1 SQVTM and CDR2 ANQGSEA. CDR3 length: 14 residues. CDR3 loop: CSVSSTGAGVKLFF. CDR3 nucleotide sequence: TGCAGCGTTTCCTCGACAGGGGCGGGCGTAAAACTGTTTTTT. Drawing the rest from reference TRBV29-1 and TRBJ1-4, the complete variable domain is SAVISQKPSRDICQRGTSLTIQCQVDSQVTMMFWYRQQPGQSLTLIATANQGSEATYESGFVIDKFPISRPNLTFSTLTVSNMSPEDSSIYLCSVSSTGAGVKLFFGSGTQLSVL.

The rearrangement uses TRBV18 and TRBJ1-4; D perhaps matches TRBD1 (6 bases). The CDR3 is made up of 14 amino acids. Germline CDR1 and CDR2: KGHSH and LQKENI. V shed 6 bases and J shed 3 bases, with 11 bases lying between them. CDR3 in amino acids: CASSAGAANEKLFF. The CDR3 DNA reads TGTGCCAGCTCTGCAGGGGCGGCTAATGAAAAACTGTTTTTT.

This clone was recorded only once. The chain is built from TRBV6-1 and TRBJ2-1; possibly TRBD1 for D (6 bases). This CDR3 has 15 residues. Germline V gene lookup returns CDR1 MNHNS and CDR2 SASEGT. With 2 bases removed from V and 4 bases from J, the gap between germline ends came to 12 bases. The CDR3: CASSEPGHPYNEQFF. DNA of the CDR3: TGTGCCAGCAGTGAACCGGGACACCCATACAATGAGCAGTTCTTC.

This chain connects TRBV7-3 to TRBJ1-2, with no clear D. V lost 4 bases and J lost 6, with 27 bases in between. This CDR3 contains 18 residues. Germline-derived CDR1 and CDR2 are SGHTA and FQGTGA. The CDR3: CASSSPPTWGSARNGYTF. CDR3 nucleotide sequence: TGTGCCAGCAGCTCGCCTCCGACATGGGGATCGGCACGGAATGGCTACACCTTC.

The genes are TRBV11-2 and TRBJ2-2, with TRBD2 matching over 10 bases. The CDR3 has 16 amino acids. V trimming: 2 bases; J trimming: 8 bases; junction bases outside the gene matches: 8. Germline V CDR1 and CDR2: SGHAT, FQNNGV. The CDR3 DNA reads TGTGCCAGCAGCTTATCGAGCGGGAGGGTCGAGGGGGAGCTGTTTTTT. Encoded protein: CASSLSSGRVEGELFF.

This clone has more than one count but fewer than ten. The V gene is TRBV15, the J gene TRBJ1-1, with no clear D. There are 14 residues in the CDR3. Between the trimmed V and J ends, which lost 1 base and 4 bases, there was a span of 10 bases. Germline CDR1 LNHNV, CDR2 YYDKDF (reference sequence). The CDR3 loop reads CATSRGRVGTEAFF. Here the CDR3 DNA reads TGTGCCACCAGCAGAGGGAGGGTTGGCACTGAAGCTTTCTTT.